These T cell receptor beta chains were read from a single sample in a study of T-cell reconstitution after alpha-beta-depleted transplantation in children. TCRdb re-analysed the PCR reads in MiXCR, keeping a single row per CDR3 protein. The table includes about 510,000 distinct CDR3 sequences, around 10% detected once. The specimen comprised PBMCs, mostly from graft donor cells, sampled 180 days after TCRalphabeta/CD19-depleted stem cell transplant. These receptors were obtained from a female patient aged 2-15 years who had a stem cell transplant for aplastic anemia, so the T cells may come from the graft donor. The CDR3 runs from the conserved cysteine through the conserved F or W. The D gene is left open where the match is weak. Only some rows state a clone size, as once, few, many or a class for expanded clones.

clone_size d_call v_call cdr3_aa
. TRBD2 TRBV5-4 CASSSGLLWGLTGELFF
. . TRBV21-1 CASRGAGGYNEQFF
few . TRBV20-1 CSASKPGRMNTEAFF
. TRBD1 TRBV30 CAWKPGQGMGTYNEQFF
few . TRBV28 CASSQDAASTDTQYF
. . TRBV9 CASSVEGIYGYTF
few TRBD1 TRBV12-3/TRBV12-4 CASRLGTGIIIEQFF
. TRBD2 TRBV5-1 CASSSTSGRASEQYF
. . TRBV6-5 CASSYGGPSYEQYF
. . TRBV29-1 CSVSLGGSGNTIYF
. . TRBV12-3/TRBV12-4 CASTPYRGSGNTIYF
few . TRBV7-2 CASSLAGSSWGELFF
few . TRBV7-3 CASSWRVKETQYF
few . TRBV28 CASMPQGSGNTIYF
few . TRBV7-2 CASSLDGVAGELFF
few . TRBV28 CASRRERDYNEQFF
many TRBD2 TRBV5-1 CASSSQGSGGANTQYF
many . TRBV29-1 CSVEDSTPRWEQFF
. . TRBV5-1 CASSLGVTEKRHTQYF
. . TRBV30 CAWSALSTANGYTF
. TRBD1 TRBV18 CASSLSWDRRETQYF
few . TRBV6-6 CASSNPAGRSLHF
. TRBD2 TRBV5-5 CASSFGRVLGTGANVLTF
few . TRBV15 CATSSKGYGRNQPQHF
few TRBD1 TRBV12-3/TRBV12-4 CASSFGGQGLGETQYF
few . TRBV5-1 CASSSRGPNYGYTF
. TRBD2 TRBV20-1 CLTSGGGTQYF
. . TRBV24-1 CATSDRGSTDTQYF
. TRBD1 TRBV7-2 CASSRQGPYNSPLHF
. . TRBV4-3 CASSQEPRGSGTDTQYF
. TRBD2 TRBV4-1 CASSPIQGLADYNEQFF